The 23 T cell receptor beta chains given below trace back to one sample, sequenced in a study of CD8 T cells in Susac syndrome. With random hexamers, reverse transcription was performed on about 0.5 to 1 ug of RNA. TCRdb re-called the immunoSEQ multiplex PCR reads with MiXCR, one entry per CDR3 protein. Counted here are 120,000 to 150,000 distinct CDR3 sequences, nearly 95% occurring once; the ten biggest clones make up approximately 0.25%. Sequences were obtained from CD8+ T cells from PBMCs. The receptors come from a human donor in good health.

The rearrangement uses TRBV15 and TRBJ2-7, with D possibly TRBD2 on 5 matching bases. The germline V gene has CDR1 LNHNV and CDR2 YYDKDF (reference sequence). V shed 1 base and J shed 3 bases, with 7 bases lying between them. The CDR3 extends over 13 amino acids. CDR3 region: CATSRVLDYEQYF. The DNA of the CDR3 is TGTGCCACCAGCAGAGTACTAGACTACGAGCAGTACTTC.

CDR3: CASSQGSYTQYF. The CDR3 DNA is TGTGCCAGCAGCCAAGGGTCTTATACGCAGTATTTT. The V gene is TRBV14, the J gene TRBJ2-3; no definite D call. CDR1 and CDR2 (germline): SGHDN, FVKESK. The germline V and J ends were trimmed by 1 base and 7 bases, with 6 bases remaining between them. This CDR3 region has 12 residues.

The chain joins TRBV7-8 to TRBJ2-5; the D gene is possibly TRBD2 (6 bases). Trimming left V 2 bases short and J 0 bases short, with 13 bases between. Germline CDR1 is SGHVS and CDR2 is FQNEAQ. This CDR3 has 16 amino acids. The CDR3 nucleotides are TGTGCCAGCAGCTTAACAGCTAGCGAATACCAAGAGACCCAGTACTTC. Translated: CASSLTASEYQETQYF.

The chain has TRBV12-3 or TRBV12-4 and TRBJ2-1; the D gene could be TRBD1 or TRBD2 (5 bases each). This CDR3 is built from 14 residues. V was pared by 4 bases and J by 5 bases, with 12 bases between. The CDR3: CASSYGTENNEQFF. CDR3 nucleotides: TGTGCCAGCAGTTATGGGACGGAAAACAATGAGCAGTTCTTC.

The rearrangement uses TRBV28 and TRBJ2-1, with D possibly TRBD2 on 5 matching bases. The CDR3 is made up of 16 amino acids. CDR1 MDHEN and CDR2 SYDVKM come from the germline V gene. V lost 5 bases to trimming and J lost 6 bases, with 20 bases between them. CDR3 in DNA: TGTGCCAGCAGTCCATCTGGTTGGCGGGCCTCCAATGAGCAGTTCTTC. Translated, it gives CASSPSGWRASNEQFF.

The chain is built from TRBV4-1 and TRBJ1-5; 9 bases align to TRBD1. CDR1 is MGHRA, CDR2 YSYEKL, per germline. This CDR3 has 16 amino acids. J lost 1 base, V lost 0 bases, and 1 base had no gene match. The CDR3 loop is CASSQEGQGSNQPQHF. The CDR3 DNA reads TGCGCCAGCAGCCAAGAGGGACAGGGCAGCAATCAGCCCCAGCATTTT.

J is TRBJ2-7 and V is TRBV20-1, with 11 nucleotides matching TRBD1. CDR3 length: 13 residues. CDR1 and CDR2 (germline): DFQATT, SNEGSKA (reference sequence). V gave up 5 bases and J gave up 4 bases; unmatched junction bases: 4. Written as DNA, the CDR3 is TGCAGTGCTCAGGACAGGGGGCTATACGAGCAGTACTTC. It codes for CSAQDRGLYEQYF.

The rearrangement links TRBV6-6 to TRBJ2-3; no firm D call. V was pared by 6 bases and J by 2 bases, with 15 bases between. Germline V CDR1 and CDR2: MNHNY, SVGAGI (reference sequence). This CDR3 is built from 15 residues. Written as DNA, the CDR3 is TGTGCCAGCAGAGATGGAGTAGGGCTCACAGATACGCAGTATTTT. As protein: CASRDGVGLTDTQYF.

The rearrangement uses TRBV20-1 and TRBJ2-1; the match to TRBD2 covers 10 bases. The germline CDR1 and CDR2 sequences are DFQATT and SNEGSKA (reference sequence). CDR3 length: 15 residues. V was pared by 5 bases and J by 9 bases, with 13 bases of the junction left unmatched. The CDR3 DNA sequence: TGCAGTGCTTTTACTAGCGGGACGCGGGGCGGTGAGCAGTTCTTC. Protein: CSAFTSGTRGGEQFF.

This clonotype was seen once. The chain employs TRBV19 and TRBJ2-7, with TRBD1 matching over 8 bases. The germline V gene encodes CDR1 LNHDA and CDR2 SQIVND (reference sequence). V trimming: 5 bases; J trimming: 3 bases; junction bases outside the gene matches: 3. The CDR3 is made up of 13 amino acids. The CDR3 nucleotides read TGTGCCAGTAGTTCGACAGGGGTCTACGAGCAGTACTTC. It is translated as CASSSTGVYEQYF. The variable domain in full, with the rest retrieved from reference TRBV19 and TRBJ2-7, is DGGITQSPKYLFRKEGQNVTLSCEQNLNHDAMYWYRQDPGQGLRLIYYSQIVNDFQKGDIAEGYSVSREKKESFPLTVTSAQKNPTAFYLCASSSTGVYEQYFGPGTRLTVT.

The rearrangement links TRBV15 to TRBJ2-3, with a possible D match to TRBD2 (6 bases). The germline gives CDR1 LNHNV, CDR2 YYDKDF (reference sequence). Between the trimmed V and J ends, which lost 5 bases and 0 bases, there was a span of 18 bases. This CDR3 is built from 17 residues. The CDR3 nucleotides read TGTGCCACCAGCTCCCTTTATGCGGGATTTAGCACAGATACGCAGTATTTT. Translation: CATSSLYAGFSTDTQYF.

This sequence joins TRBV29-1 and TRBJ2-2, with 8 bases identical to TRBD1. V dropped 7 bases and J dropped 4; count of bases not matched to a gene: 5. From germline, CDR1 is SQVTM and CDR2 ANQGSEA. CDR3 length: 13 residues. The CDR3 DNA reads TGCAGCGCCCGACAGGGGACCACCGGGGAGCTGTTTTTT. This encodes CSARQGTTGELFF.

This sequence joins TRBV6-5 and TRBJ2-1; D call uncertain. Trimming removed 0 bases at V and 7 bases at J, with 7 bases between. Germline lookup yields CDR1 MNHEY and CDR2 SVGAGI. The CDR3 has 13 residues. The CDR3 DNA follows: TGTGCCAGCAGTTACTCGATCAGGAATGAGCAGTTCTTC. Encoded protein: CASSYSIRNEQFF.

CDR3 sequence reads: CASSLASGIPFF. The DNA for the CDR3 is TGTGCCAGCAGCTTGGCTAGCGGGATCCCCTTCTTC. The chain couples TRBV5-6 to TRBJ2-1, with 9 bases aligning to TRBD2. Germline values: CDR1 SGHDT, CDR2 YYEEEE. The junction had 5 bases not matched to a gene; V was cut back by 0 bases and J by 16 bases. This CDR3 has 12 amino acids.

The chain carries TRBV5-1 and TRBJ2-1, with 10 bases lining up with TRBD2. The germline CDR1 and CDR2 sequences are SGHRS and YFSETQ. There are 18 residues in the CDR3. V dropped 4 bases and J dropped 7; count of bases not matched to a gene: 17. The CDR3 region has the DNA TGCGCCAGCAGCCGAGTGGGAGCGCTAGCGGGAGAGTTTAATGAGCAGTTCTTC. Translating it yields CASSRVGALAGEFNEQFF.

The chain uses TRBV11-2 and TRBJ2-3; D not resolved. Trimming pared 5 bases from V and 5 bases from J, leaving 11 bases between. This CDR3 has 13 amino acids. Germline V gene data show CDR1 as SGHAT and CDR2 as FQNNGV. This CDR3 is CASSPIRVDTQYF. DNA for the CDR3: TGTGCCAGCAGCCCGATCCGGGTAGATACGCAGTATTTT.

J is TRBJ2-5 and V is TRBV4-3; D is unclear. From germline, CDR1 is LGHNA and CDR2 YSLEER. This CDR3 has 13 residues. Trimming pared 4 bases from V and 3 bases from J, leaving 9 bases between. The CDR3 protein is CASSLRGKETQYF. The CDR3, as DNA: TGCGCCAGCAGCCTACGTGGAAAAGAGACCCAGTACTTC.

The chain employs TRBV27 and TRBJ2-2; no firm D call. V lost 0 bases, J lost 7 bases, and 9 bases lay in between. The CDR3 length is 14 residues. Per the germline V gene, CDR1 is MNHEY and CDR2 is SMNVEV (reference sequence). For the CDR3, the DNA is TGTGCCAGCAGTTTATCCCAGAGCTTCGGGGAGCTGTTTTTT. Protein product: CASSLSQSFGELFF.

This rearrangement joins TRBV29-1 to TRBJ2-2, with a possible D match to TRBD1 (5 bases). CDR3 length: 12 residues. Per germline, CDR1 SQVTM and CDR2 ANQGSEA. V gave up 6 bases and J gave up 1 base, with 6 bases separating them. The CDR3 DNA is TGCAGCGTCGGACAGAACACCGGGGAGCTGTTTTTT. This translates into CSVGQNTGELFF.

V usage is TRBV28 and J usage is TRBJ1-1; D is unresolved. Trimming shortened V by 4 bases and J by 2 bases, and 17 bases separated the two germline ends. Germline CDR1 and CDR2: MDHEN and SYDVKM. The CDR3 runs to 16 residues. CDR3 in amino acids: CASSSPFAGLNTEAFF. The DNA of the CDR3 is TGTGCCAGCAGTTCGCCCTTTGCGGGTCTCAACACTGAAGCTTTCTTT.

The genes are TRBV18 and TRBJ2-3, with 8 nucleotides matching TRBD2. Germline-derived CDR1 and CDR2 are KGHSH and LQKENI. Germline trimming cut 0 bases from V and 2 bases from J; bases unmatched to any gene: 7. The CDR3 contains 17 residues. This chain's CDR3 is CASSPPPRGADTDTQYF. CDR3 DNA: TGTGCCAGCTCACCACCGCCGCGGGGGGCCGACACAGATACGCAGTATTTT.

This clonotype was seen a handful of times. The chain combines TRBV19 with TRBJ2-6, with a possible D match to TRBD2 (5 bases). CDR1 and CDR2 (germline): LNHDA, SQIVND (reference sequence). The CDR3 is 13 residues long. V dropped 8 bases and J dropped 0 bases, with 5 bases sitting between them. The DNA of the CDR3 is TGTGCCAGTGGGAGCTCTGGGGCCAACGTCCTGACTTTC. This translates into CASGSSGANVLTF.

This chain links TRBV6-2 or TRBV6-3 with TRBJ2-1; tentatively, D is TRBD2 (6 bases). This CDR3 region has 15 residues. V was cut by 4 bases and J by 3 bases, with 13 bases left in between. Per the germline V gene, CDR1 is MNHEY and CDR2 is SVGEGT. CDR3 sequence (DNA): TGTGCCAGCAGTTTGAGGGAGGTAAACTACAATGAGCAGTTCTTC. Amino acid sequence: CASSLREVNYNEQFF.